This T cell receptor beta chain derives from a study of long-term antiretroviral therapy in people with HIV (dated by TCRdb to the early 2020s). Study-wide context: The earliest samples were collected approximately a decade before the 2015 WHO recommendation for immediate ART, a period when ART was typically delayed until CD4 counts fell. A retrospective serial study tested whether ART initiation and durable HIV suppression were associated with changes in peripheral blood TRB repertoire composition and diversity. A total of roughly 200 cryopreserved PBMC samples came from 25 to 35 adults with confirmed HIV infection and were collected serially over a mean of about six years (range 1-12). Of the approximately 30 participants with HIV, ten to eleven were female. No cross-contamination during QIAcube processing was shown when test extractions of a monoclonal T-cell line were performed alongside roughly 30 polyclonal samples. Points the paper makes about the study in general: Expanded TRB clones identified before ART initiation dominated the repertoire across all time points, though the dominance fluctuated and decreased in many PLHIV after ART. No data were available on ART adherence, viral resistance or therapy changes, limiting inferences about post-ART repertoire changes. Limited PBMC availability meant only the TCR beta chain was sequenced, without alpha chain pairing. Compared with controls, HIV repertoires had narrower CDR3 length ranges, and the network structure pointed to an antigen-experienced repertoire that shifted only slightly toward naive after ART. Starting ART was linked to a significant rise in TRB diversity, yet even with long-term ART the diversity remained significantly lower than in transplant donor controls. Because pre-ART samples had limited cell numbers, profiling was done on unsorted PBMC rather than on sorted CD4+ and CD8+ T cells. The samples span the years 2004 to 2017, and the ART regimens used may be less effective than current regimens.

To be included, a participant needed at least one PBMC sample from before ART initiation plus at least two post-ART samples. Treatment was received in the United States of America by all participants with HIV. Before DNA extraction, cryopreserved samples containing roughly 0.85-11 million PBMC were thawed and washed. At the time of the earliest PBMC sample for each participant with HIV, ages ranged from roughly 23 to 60 years. Each participant contributed PBMC samples from 1-4 timepoints before ART initiation and 2-8 timepoints after ART initiation, with a median of 7 samples. Serial HIV viral load, CD4+ T-cell count, ART history and demographic data were obtained for every participant. Using a Qiagen kit on a QIAcube, genomic DNA was extracted from unsorted PBMC, with samples processed in batches of 12. The immunoSEQ hsTCRB v3.0 assay was used at survey level resolution to sequence the TRB variable region. TRB sequencing targeted a depth of about 40,000-50,000 T-cell genomes per sample. Pooled TRB libraries were sequenced on an Illumina MiSeq with a v3 150-cycle kit. Processing in the source paper ran as follows. Repertoire analysis ran in R within a reproducible Nextflow workflow covering QC, data transformation and analysis. LymphoSeq2, an R package for exploring AIRR-Seq data, was used to implement custom analyses. A few samples yielding fewer than 5000 total TRB sequences were excluded, leaving 150 to 200 analyzed HIV repertoires. Among the roughly 190 retained HIV repertoires, some 57 were collected before ART initiation and fewer than 150 were collected after ART initiation. Repertoires were downsampled to 5000 TRB nucleotide sequences, with summary statistics averaged over 100 downsampling iterations. TRB sequences were retained for analysis only if CDR3 regions of at least seven amino acids were present. A Shannon entropy-derived clonality score and the Gini coefficient were used to measure diversity. In the repertoire networks, any two of the top 5000 CDR3 amino acid sequences were connected whenever the two sequences differed by an edit distance of one. For TRB CDR3 amino acid sequences, antigen specificity groups and MHC restriction were predicted with GLIPH2. To flag known associations with CMV, EBV, HIV or tissue antigens, CDR3 amino acid sequences were compared against VDJdb and McPAS-TCR. Pre-ART, post-ART and control groups were compared with Wilcoxon signed-rank tests and Holm-Bonferroni correction. TCRdb obtained this table from immuneACCESS and retained in-frame rearrangements with V and J assigned. These tables miss some clones; where compared with another copy, unresolved V genes account for less than half of the shortfall, and the remainder is unexplained. That table gives V, J and clone size, and the DNA gave D and trimming. Recorded for this sample are tens of thousands of clones; over 85% of them occurred a single time. Less than 9.5% of the sample is held by the ten biggest clonotypes.

Trimming costs V 4 bases and J 0 bases, and their ends lie 6 bases apart. There are 14 amino acids in the CDR3, from cysteine to phenylalanine inclusive. Only CDR3 DNA is held: 42 bases, read in frame from base 1. CDR1 is given as LGHNT and CDR2 as FRNRAP, both from the germline V gene. This clone is deemed medium-sized (0.01 to 0.1%). Its antigen is not yet known. Base qualities are not provided; no much larger clone lies one nucleotide away. Sample: unsorted PBMCs, taken 7.6 years after starting antiretroviral therapy. The V and J segments used are TRBV12-5 and TRBJ1-4, with no confidently assigned D gene. This receptor was identified in a woman between 40 and 55 years old with HIV. The DNA reads TGTGCTAGTGGTTCCGGGGCAACTAATGAAAAACTGTTTTTT. This codes for CASGSGATNEKLFF.